This T cell receptor (beta chain) was documented in a study of shared clonotypes between healthy human individuals. Study results and caveats: Naive CD4 clonotypes overlapped across a few donors at 4.5% to 5.5%.

Turning to this clone: Its specificity is not known.

Sequencing was performed with immunoSEQ multiplex PCR; in TCRdb, only in-frame clones are kept and a portion is missing. Of millions of clones in the sample, 85% to 95% were seen once. Positive CCR7 selection of CD45RO-negative cells yielded the naive CD8 cells, and terminally differentiated effector memory CD45RA+ cells were excluded. Those who donated, Caucasian adults without exception, all lived in Nashville, Tennessee. This sequence originates from a man younger than 35 in good health. Some clones in this sample may be carry-over from other donors' samples. Sequencing used naive CD8+ T cells from PBMCs.

The CDR3 nucleotides read TGTGCCAGCAGTGAAGCGCCGGCAGGGTCTACCTACGAGCAGTACTTC. Translated, it gives CASSEAPAGSTYEQYF. V and J are TRBV6-1 and TRBJ2-7; TRBD1 is a possible D gene (5 bases). In germline, CDR1 is MNHNS, CDR2 SASEGT. The CDR3 consists of 16 residues. With 0 bases removed from V and 2 bases from J, the gap between germline ends came to 14 bases.